These T cell receptor beta chains were read from a single sample in a study of shared clonotypes between healthy human individuals. Sequencing was performed with immunoSEQ multiplex PCR; in TCRdb, only in-frame clones are kept and a portion is missing. The sample lists about 2.2 million clones; 85% to 95% were seen once. The material sequenced was naive CD8+ T cells from PBMCs. The receptors come from a man between 18 and 35 years old in good health. Some clones in this sample may be carry-over from other donors' samples. Both conserved end residues are part of each CDR3. Fields, in order: D gene, clone size, V gene, J gene, CDR3 protein, CDR3 DNA. D genes are given only for firm matches. Expanded clones are given a class, and other clones once, few, many or no size at all.

.,.,TRBV4-3,TRBJ2-7,CASSDSLSYEQYF,TGCGCCAGCAGCGACAGCCTCTCCTACGAGCAGTACTTC
.,.,TRBV7-8,TRBJ2-5,CASSPSRYF,TGTGCCAGCAGCCCGAGCCGGTACTTC
.,.,TRBV27,TRBJ2-5,CASSLSAGTGLETQYF,TGTGCCAGCAGTTTATCGGCCGGGACTGGTCTAGAGACCCAGTACTTC
.,.,TRBV19,TRBJ2-2,CASSIDDSGELFF,TGTGCCAGTAGTATAGACGACAGCGGGGAGCTGTTTTTT
.,.,TRBV30,TRBJ1-1,CAWSWGESEAFF,TGTGCCTGGAGTTGGGGGGAATCTGAAGCTTTCTTT
.,.,TRBV9,TRBJ1-1,CASSGGGMNTEAFF,TGTGCCAGCAGCGGAGGGGGGATGAACACTGAAGCTTTCTTT
TRBD1,once,TRBV5-4,TRBJ2-2,CASSSPGQGLNTGELFF,TGTGCCAGCAGCTCACCGGGACAGGGACTGAACACCGGGGAGCTGTTTTTT
.,.,TRBV28,TRBJ1-2,CASSSPQGINYGYTF,TGTGCCAGCAGTTCGCCCCAGGGAATTAACTATGGCTACACCTTC
.,few,TRBV7-9,TRBJ1-2,CASSLGGWGYTF,TGTGCCAGCAGCTTAGGAGGCTGGGGCTACACCTTC
.,.,TRBV9,TRBJ2-3,CASSEGTRDAQYF,TGTGCCAGCAGCGAGGGGACCCGAGATGCGCAGTATTTT
TRBD2,once,TRBV5-4,TRBJ2-1,CASSLMVAGTVEQFF,TGTGCCAGCAGCTTGATGGTAGCGGGAACCGTGGAGCAGTTCTTC
.,.,TRBV7-8,TRBJ2-3,CASSHKSPSTDTQYF,TGTGCCAGCAGCCATAAGAGTCCTAGCACAGATACGCAGTATTTT
.,.,TRBV19,TRBJ1-3,CASNAGLWNTIYF,TGTGCCAGCAATGCCGGTTTGTGGAACACCATATATTTT
TRBD2,.,TRBV19,TRBJ2-2,CASTPSPLAMNTGELFF,TGTGCCAGTACCCCAAGCCCACTAGCGATGAACACCGGGGAGCTGTTTTTT
TRBD2,.,TRBV4-1,TRBJ2-7,CASSQDRGGQSSYEQYF,TGCGCCAGCAGCCAAGATCGGGGGGGACAAAGCTCCTACGAGCAGTACTTC
.,once,TRBV7-2,TRBJ2-7,CASSFPTGTKISYEQYF,TGTGCCAGCAGCTTTCCCACCGGGACCAAAATCTCCTACGAGCAGTACTTC
.,.,TRBV28,TRBJ2-7,CASTLAGSSYEQYF,TGTGCCAGCACCCTCGCGGGGAGCTCCTACGAGCAGTACTTC
.,.,TRBV6-6,TRBJ1-4,CASSYVSGFEKLFF,TGTGCCAGCAGTTACGTATCTGGATTTGAAAAACTGTTTTTT
TRBD1,.,TRBV29-1,TRBJ2-7,CSVGQGHEQYF,TGCAGCGTGGGACAGGGCCACGAGCAGTACTTC
.,.,TRBV7-8,TRBJ2-1,CASSLVNEQFF,TGTGCCAGCAGCTTAGTCAATGAGCAGTTCTTC
TRBD1,once,TRBV14,TRBJ1-2,CASSPNRGGFYGYTF,TGTGCCAGCAGCCCTAACAGGGGAGGCTTCTATGGCTACACCTTC
.,.,TRBV27,TRBJ2-1,CASSSDLPSVAYNEQFF,TGTGCCAGCAGTTCCGATTTACCCTCCGTAGCCTACAATGAGCAGTTCTTC
TRBD1,.,TRBV6-5,TRBJ2-5,CASSSGGLETQYF,TGTGCCAGCAGTTCAGGGGGTTTGGAGACCCAGTACTTC
TRBD1,.,TRBV7-9,TRBJ1-1,CASSRLSGQQNTEAFF,TGTGCCAGCAGCAGGTTATCGGGACAGCAGAACACTGAAGCTTTCTTT
.,.,TRBV28,TRBJ2-3,CASSLDGARNTDTQYF,TGTGCCAGCAGTTTAGACGGGGCAAGAAACACAGATACGCAGTATTTT
.,once,TRBV15,TRBJ1-1,CATSKPDLNTEAFF,TGTGCCACCAGCAAGCCAGACCTTAACACTGAAGCTTTCTTT
.,.,TRBV13,TRBJ1-2,CASSLVGTLNYGYTF,TGTGCCAGCAGCTTAGTTGGGACATTGAACTATGGCTACACCTTC
.,.,TRBV19,TRBJ2-1,CASSTHLGGSDLSNEQFF,TGTGCCAGTAGTACGCATCTCGGTGGCAGTGACCTAAGCAATGAGCAGTTCTTC
.,.,TRBV6-5,TRBJ1-3,CASSPRGRAGNTIYF,TGTGCCAGCAGTCCCCGCGGCAGGGCTGGAAACACCATATATTTT
TRBD1,.,TRBV7-9,TRBJ1-2,CASSFSTGDGYTF,TGTGCCAGCAGCTTCTCGACAGGGGACGGCTACACCTTC
.,.,TRBV18,TRBJ2-5,CASSPVRRETQYF,TGTGCCAGCTCACCAGTTAGGCGGGAGACCCAGTACTTC
.,.,TRBV18,TRBJ2-1,CASSSLGGPTVNEQFF,TGTGCCAGCTCATCCCTAGGGGGGCCGACGGTTAATGAGCAGTTCTTC
TRBD2,.,TRBV27,TRBJ2-3,CASSISGVASDTQYF,TGTGCCAGCAGTATTAGCGGGGTAGCCTCAGATACGCAGTATTTT
.,.,TRBV27,TRBJ2-3,CASRQRYTDTQYF,TGTGCCAGCAGACAGCGGTACACAGATACGCAGTATTTT
TRBD1,.,TRBV10-3,TRBJ2-3,CAISESTGGLTDTQYF,TGTGCCATCAGTGAGTCGACAGGGGGACTCACAGATACGCAGTATTTT
TRBD1,.,TRBV29-1,TRBJ2-1,CSVPGQGIHNEQFF,TGCAGCGTCCCGGGACAGGGTATCCACAATGAGCAGTTCTTC
.,.,TRBV4-1,TRBJ2-4,CASSQDVESIQYF,TGCGCCAGCAGCCAAGATGTAGAGAGCATTCAGTACTTC
TRBD2,.,TRBV14,TRBJ2-7,CASSPQGLREGLFEQYF,TGTGCCAGCAGCCCCCAGGGGCTACGGGAGGGCCTATTTGAGCAGTACTTC
.,.,TRBV7-9,TRBJ1-4,CASSFGGIREKLFF,TGTGCCAGCAGCTTTGGCGGGATCCGGGAAAAACTGTTTTTT
TRBD1,.,TRBV19,TRBJ2-7,CASTPRQGRPGEQYF,TGTGCCAGCACACCTCGACAGGGGCGCCCCGGAGAGCAGTACTTC
.,.,TRBV21-1,TRBJ1-1,CASSKDRGESTEAFF,TGTGCCAGCAGCAAAGACAGGGGGGAGAGCACTGAAGCTTTCTTT
TRBD2,.,TRBV10-1,TRBJ2-1,CASSEASGNEQFF,TGCGCCAGCAGTGAGGCTAGCGGGAATGAGCAGTTCTTC
.,.,TRBV4-1,TRBJ2-5,CASSQGSQGTREQYF,TGCGCCAGCAGCCAAGGATCACAGGGAACGAGGGAGCAGTACTTC
.,.,TRBV6-1,TRBJ2-5,CASTALPGVVQTQYF,TGTGCCAGCACCGCGCTCCCTGGGGTCGTCCAGACCCAGTACTTC
.,.,TRBV27,TRBJ2-5,CASSLSAGQFQETQYF,TGTGCCAGCAGTTTATCGGCGGGACAGTTCCAAGAGACCCAGTACTTC
TRBD2,.,TRBV27,TRBJ2-7,CASSLGTSPVEQYF,TGTGCCAGCAGTTTAGGGACTAGCCCCGTCGAGCAGTACTTC
TRBD1,.,TRBV27,TRBJ2-7,CASSLNRGRGSYEQYF,TGTGCCAGCAGTTTGAACAGGGGGCGAGGGTCCTACGAGCAGTACTTC
TRBD1,.,TRBV5-1,TRBJ2-3,CASSLDYRGRADTQYF,TGCGCCAGCAGCTTGGATTACAGGGGGCGCGCAGATACGCAGTATTTT
.,.,TRBV21-1,TRBJ2-7,CASSKVSSGLAYEQYF,TGTGCCAGCAGCAAAGTAAGTTCAGGGCTAGCCTACGAGCAGTACTTC
TRBD2,once,TRBV5-1,TRBJ2-7,CASSLDLAGNYEQYF,TGCGCCAGCAGCTTGGACCTAGCGGGGAATTACGAGCAGTACTTC
.,.,TRBV29-1,TRBJ2-7,CSVVYREYEQYF,TGCAGCGTTGTCTACAGGGAGTACGAGCAGTACTTC